This T cell receptor beta chain was observed in a study of cytomegalovirus exposure and HLA in healthy donors. A multiplex PCR was run with 60 Vbeta primers and 13 Jbeta primers. Some clones are missing from TCRdb's copy, which holds only in-frame ones; the method was immunoSEQ multiplex PCR. The profile shows some 180,000 clones, over 65% of them singletons. Germline V CDR1 and CDR2: GTSNPN, SVGIG (reference sequence). CDR3 length: 14 residues. Trimming stripped 4 bases from V and 1 base from J, with 13 bases between. Notes on the study in general: Later analysis showed TCR association rates varying by HLA locus, highest for DRB1 and lowest for HLA-C.

Notes on this clone: Its antigen remains unknown.

The rearrangement joins TRBV30 to TRBJ1-2, with D unclear. Sequenced sample: PBMCs. This receptor was identified in a woman in her twenties or thirties in good health and CMV-seronegative. The CDR3: CAWNRPGFNYGYTF. CDR3 nucleotide sequence: TGTGCCTGGAATAGGCCGGGGTTTAACTATGGCTACACCTTC.